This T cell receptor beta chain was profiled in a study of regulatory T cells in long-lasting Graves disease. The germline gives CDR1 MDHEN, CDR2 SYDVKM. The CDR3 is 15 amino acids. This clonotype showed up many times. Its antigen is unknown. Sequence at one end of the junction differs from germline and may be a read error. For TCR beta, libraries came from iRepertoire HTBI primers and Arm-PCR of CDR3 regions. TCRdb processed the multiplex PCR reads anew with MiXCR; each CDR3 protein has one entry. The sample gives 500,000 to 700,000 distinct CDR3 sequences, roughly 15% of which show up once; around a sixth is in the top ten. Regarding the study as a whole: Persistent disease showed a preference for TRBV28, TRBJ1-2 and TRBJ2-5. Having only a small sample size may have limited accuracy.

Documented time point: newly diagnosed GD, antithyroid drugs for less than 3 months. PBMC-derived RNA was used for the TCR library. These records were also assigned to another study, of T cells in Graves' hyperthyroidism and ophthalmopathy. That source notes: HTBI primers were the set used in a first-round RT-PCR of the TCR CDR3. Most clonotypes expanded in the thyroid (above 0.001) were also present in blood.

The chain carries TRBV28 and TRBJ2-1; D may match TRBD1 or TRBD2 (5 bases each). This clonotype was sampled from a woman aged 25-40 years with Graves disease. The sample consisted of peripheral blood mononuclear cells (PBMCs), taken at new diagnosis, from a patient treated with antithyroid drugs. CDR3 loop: CASSLFGGSYNEQFF. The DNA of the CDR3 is TGTGCCAGCAGCTTATTTGGGGGCTCCTACAATGAGCAGTTCTTC.